The 10 T cell receptor beta chains listed next were all sequenced from one sample in a study of response to subunit inactivated influenza vaccine. TCRdb re-called the RT-PCR reads through MiXCR, storing one row per CDR3 protein. This table has around 570,000 distinct CDR3 sequences, about 11% appearing once. These data were likewise used in another study, on T cells expressing NK-cell markers. That study reports: Libraries used 5'RACE template switching adding universal primer site and UMIs.

Sample: PBMCs from blood, taken on the day of vaccination. The receptors were gathered from a man in his forties or fifties who received an inactivated influenza vaccine.

The chain has TRBV20-1 and TRBJ2-7; maybe TRBD2 (6 bases). The length of the CDR3 is 15 residues. The germline V and J ends were trimmed by 0 bases and 2 bases, with 14 bases remaining between them. CDR1 is DFQATT and CDR2 is SNEGSKA in the germline V gene (reference sequence). The CDR3 bases are TGCAGTGCTAGAGAGGCAGCGGGCACAACCTACGAGCAGTACTTC. Translated, it gives CSAREAAGTTYEQYF.

The rearrangement links TRBV4-2 to TRBJ2-2; a possible D gene is TRBD1 (6 bases). Trimming pared 0 bases from V and 5 bases from J, leaving 13 bases between. CDR1 is LGHNA and CDR2 is YNFKEQ in the germline V gene. The CDR3 runs to 16 residues. The CDR3 reads CASSQDLSQGTGELFF. CDR3 nucleotides: TGTGCCAGCAGCCAAGATTTATCCCAGGGGACCGGGGAGCTGTTTTTT.

Only a few counts were recorded for this clonotype. This chain joins TRBV7-8 and TRBJ2-3; D is ambiguous. CDR3 length equals 15 residues. Germline V gene data show CDR1 as SGHVS and CDR2 as FQNEAQ. V dropped 5 bases and J dropped 2 bases, with 14 bases sitting between them. As DNA, the CDR3 is TGTGCCAGCAGCGCTAATGGGCACTACACAGATACGCAGTATTTT. Encoded protein: CASSANGHYTDTQYF.

The V and J genes are TRBV6-5 and TRBJ2-2; 10 positions agree with TRBD1. Per germline, CDR1 MNHEY and CDR2 SVGAGI. The CDR3 extends over 18 amino acids. Germline trimming cut 2 bases from V and 6 bases from J; bases unmatched to any gene: 12. The DNA for the CDR3 is TGTGCCAGCAGTTACGGACCCCCGGGACAGGGGTTCCCCGGGGAGCTGTTTTTT. Its protein is CASSYGPPGQGFPGELFF.

The J gene is TRBJ2-7, the V gene TRBV11-2; D remains ambiguous. The CDR3 length is 16 residues. CDR1 and CDR2 from the germline V gene are SGHAT and FQNNGV. The V and J ends lost 3 bases and 3 bases respectively, with 18 bases between them. CDR3 bases: TGTGCCAGCAGCTTCTCCCCGCGCCACATCATCTACGAGCAGTACTTC. Translating it yields CASSFSPRHIIYEQYF.

CDR3 coding DNA: TGTGCCAGCACCGATGCAGGGGCGGGACCGTCGAAAGAGACCCAGTACTTC. Amino acid sequence: CASTDAGAGPSKETQYF. V is TRBV12-3 or TRBV12-4 and J is TRBJ2-5; D is perhaps TRBD1 or TRBD2 (6 bases each). The CDR3 has 17 residues. V was cut by 7 bases and J by 3 bases, with 24 bases left in between.

This chain uses TRBV2 with TRBJ1-1, with D possibly being TRBD1 (6 bases). V was clipped by 8 bases and J by 2 bases, with 12 bases between them. Germline loops: CDR1 SNHLY, CDR2 FYNNEI. The CDR3 runs to 13 residues. The CDR3 region is CASQGRGNTEAFF. The DNA of the CDR3 is TGTGCCAGCCAGGGCAGGGGTAACACTGAAGCTTTCTTT.

This clonotype occurred many times. The chain links TRBV4-3 to TRBJ2-2, with TRBD2 matching over 7 bases. CDR1 and CDR2 from the germline V gene are LGHNA and YSLEER. J lost 0 bases, V lost 0 bases, and 4 bases had no gene match. The CDR3 is 17 amino acids. The CDR3 sequence: CASSQEASGANTGELFF. CDR3 nucleotides: TGCGCCAGCAGCCAAGAGGCCAGCGGGGCGAACACCGGGGAGCTGTTTTTT.

This clonotype was observed a handful of times. The V call is TRBV7-2, the J call TRBJ1-1; unclear D gene. The germline gives CDR1 SGHTA, CDR2 FQGNSA. This CDR3 contains 14 residues. V was clipped by 0 bases and J by 1 base, with 6 bases between them. CDR3 in DNA: TGTGCCAGCAGCTTAGCACACCGGAACACTGAAGCTTTCTTT. This translates into CASSLAHRNTEAFF.

This clonotype was seen ten or more times. V gene TRBV12-3 or TRBV12-4 combines with J gene TRBJ2-3, with TRBD2 identical over 10 bases. The V segment lost 0 bases and the J segment 0 bases; nucleotides outside the gene matches: 6. The CDR3 is made up of 18 amino acids. The DNA of the CDR3 is TGTGCCAGCAGTTTAGCCTCGGCTAGCGGGGGCAGCACAGATACGCAGTATTTT. The encoded protein is CASSLASASGGSTDTQYF.